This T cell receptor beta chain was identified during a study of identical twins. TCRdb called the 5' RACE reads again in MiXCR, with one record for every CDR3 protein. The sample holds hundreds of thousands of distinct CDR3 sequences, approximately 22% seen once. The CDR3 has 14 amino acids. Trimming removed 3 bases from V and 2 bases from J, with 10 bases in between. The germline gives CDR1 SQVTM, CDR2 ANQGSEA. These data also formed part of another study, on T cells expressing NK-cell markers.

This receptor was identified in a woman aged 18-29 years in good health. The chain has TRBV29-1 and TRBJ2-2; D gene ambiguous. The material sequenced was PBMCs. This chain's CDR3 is CSVDLGFNTGELFF. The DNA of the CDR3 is TGCAGCGTTGATCTGGGGTTCAACACCGGGGAGCTGTTTTTT.